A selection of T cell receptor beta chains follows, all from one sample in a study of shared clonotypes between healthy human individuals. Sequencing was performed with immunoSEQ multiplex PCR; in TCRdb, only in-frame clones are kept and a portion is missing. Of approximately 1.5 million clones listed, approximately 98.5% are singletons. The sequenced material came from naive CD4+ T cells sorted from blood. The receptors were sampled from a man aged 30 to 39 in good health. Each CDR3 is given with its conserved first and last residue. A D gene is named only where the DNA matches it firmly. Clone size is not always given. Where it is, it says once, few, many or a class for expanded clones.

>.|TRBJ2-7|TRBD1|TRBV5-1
TGCGCCAGCAGTTTCGGCCCCGGGACAGGGGAATACTCCTACGAGCAGTACTTC
CASSFGPGTGEYSYEQYF
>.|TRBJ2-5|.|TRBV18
TGTGCCAGCTCACCAAGGCTCGATGAGACCCAGTACTTC
CASSPRLDETQYF
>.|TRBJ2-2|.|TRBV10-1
TGCGCCAGCAGAATGACTGAATCCGGGGAGCTGTTTTTT
CASRMTESGELFF
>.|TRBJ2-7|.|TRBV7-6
TGTGCCAGCAGCGCCGTAGGGGCCAGTGGGTACGAGCAGTACTTC
CASSAVGASGYEQYF
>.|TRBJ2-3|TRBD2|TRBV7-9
TGTGCCAGCAGCTTACCGCGACTAGCGGCCACAGATACGCAGTATTTT
CASSLPRLAATDTQYF
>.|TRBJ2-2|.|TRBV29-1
TGCAGCGTTGAGGGCACATGGGGCGGGGAGCTGTTTTTT
CSVEGTWGGELFF
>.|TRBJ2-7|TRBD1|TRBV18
TGTGCCAGCTCACGCACGGATGGGACAGGGCTCGGGCAGTACTTC
CASSRTDGTGLGQYF
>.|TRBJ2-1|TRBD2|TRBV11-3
TGTGCCAGCAGCCAGGGACTAGCGGGAGGGGCCTACAATGAGCAGTTCTTC
CASSQGLAGGAYNEQFF
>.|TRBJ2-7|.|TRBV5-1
TGCGCCAGCCGCATAGTACTGGACCGACGACAAACCTACGAGCAGTACTTC
CASRIVLDRRQTYEQYF
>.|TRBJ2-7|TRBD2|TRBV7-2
TGTGCCAGCAGCTCCTCGGGGGGACCCTACGAGCAGTACTTC
CASSSSGGPYEQYF
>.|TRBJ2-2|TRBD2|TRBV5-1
TGCGCCAGCAGCAAACTTAGCGGGACCAACACCGGGGAGCTGTTTTTT
CASSKLSGTNTGELFF
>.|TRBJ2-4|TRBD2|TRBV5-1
TGCGCCAGCAGCTTGGGCAGCGGGGACATTCAGTACTTC
CASSLGSGDIQYF
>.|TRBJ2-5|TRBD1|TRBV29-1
TGCAGCCATCGGGACAGAGATCGGGAGACCCAGTACTTC
CSHRDRDRETQYF
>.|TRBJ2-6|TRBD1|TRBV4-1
TGCGCCAGCAGAAACACCCGACAGGACAGGGAATTACTCTCTGGGGCCAACGTCCTGACTTTC
CASRNTRQDRELLSGANVLTF
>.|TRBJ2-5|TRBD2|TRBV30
TGTGCCTGGAGTGTCTCCGGGGGGTGGGTCGGAGAGACCCAGTACTTC
CAWSVSGGWVGETQYF
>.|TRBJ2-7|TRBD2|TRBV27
TGTGCCAGCAGTCAGACTAGCGGGATTCCCTACGAGCAGTACTTC
CASSQTSGIPYEQYF
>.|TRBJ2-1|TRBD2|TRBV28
TGTGCCAGCAGTTTAAGGACTAGCGGGAGACCCTACAATGAGCAGTTCTTC
CASSLRTSGRPYNEQFF
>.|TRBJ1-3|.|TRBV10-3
TGTGCCATCAGTGAGGCTTCAGGGAGAATAAACACCATATATTTT
CAISEASGRINTIYF
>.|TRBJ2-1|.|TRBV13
TGTGCCAGCAGGGGGGCTACCGAAGGCCTCAATGAGCAGTTCTTC
CASRGATEGLNEQFF
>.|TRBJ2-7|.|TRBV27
TGTGCCAGCAAGGGGACACCTTCCTACGAGCAGTACTTC
CASKGTPSYEQYF
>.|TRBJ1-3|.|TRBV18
TGTGCCAGCTCAAGCACAAACGCCCGCTCTGGAAACACCATATATTTT
CASSSTNARSGNTIYF
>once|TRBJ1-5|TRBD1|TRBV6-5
TGTGCCAGCAGATCCACAGGGGATTGGCGACAGCCCCAGCATTTT
CASRSTGDWRQPQHF
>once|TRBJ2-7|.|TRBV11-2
TGTGCCAGCAGCTCCCAGGGATACGAGCAGTACTTC
CASSSQGYEQYF
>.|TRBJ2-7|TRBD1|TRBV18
TGTGCCAGCTCACGTATTTCAGGGGGTGAAGGCGAGCAGTACTTC
CASSRISGGEGEQYF
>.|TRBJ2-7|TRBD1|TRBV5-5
TGTGCCAGCAGCTTGGACCGTGGGACAGCCTATCCCTACGAGCAGTACTTC
CASSLDRGTAYPYEQYF
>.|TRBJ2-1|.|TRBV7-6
TGTGCCAGCAGCTTAACACAGAACTCCCTTGGGAATGAGCAGTTCTTC
CASSLTQNSLGNEQFF
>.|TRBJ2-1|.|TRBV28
TGTGCCAGCAGTTTGGACACCTACAATGAGCAGTTCTTC
CASSLDTYNEQFF
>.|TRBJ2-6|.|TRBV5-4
TGTGCCAGCAGCCTTAGTTCTGGGGCCAACGTCCTGACTTTC
CASSLSSGANVLTF
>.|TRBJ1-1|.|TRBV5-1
TGCGCCAGCAGCTTGGATCCTCAGGGGACGGGGACTGAAGCTTTCTTT
CASSLDPQGTGTEAFF
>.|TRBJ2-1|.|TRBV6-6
TGTGCCAGCAGTTACCTGGGATACTACAATGAGCAGTTCTTC
CASSYLGYYNEQFF
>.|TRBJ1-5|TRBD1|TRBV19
TGTGCCAGTAGTCCCCGCCAGCCAGGGGGAAATTATCCCCAGCATTTT
CASSPRQPGGNYPQHF
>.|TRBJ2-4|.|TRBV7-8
TGTGCCAGCAGCCCGCGATCAAGGATAGCCAAAAACATTCAGTACTTC
CASSPRSRIAKNIQYF
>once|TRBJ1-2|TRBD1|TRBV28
TGTGCCAGCAGTTTAAGGGGGACGACAGGGTCCTATGGCTACACCTTC
CASSLRGTTGSYGYTF
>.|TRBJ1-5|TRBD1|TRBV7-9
TGTGCCAGCAGCCCACAGGGGGGCCAGCCCCAGCATTTT
CASSPQGGQPQHF
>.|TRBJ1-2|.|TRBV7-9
TGTGCCAGCAGCTTATCACCCCAAGCAGGGCCCGATGGCTACACCTTC
CASSLSPQAGPDGYTF
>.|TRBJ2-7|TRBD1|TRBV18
TGTGCCAGCTCCCTAGACAGGGGGCTATCCTACGAGCAGTACTTC
CASSLDRGLSYEQYF
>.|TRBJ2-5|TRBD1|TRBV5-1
TGCGCCAGCAGCCTAGGGACAGGAGTACAAGAGACCCAGTACTTC
CASSLGTGVQETQYF
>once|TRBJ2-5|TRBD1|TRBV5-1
TGCGCCAGCAGCTTGGGATGGGGCTCGACAGGGGGCGCAGAGACCCAGTACTTC
CASSLGWGSTGGAETQYF
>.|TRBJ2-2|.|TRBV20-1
TGCAGTGCTAGGCGGACCGGGGAGCTGTTTTTT
CSARRTGELFF
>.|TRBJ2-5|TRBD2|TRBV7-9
TGTGCCAGCAGCAATCCCGGGACTAGCGGGAGGTGGTCGGGAGAGACCCAGTACTTC
CASSNPGTSGRWSGETQYF
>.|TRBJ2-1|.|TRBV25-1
TGTGCCATTTCAGGGGGGAATGAGCAGTTCTTC
CAISGGNEQFF
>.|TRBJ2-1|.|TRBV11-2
TGTGCCAGCAACAAGGACAGCCTCTACTACAATGAGCAGTTCTTC
CASNKDSLYYNEQFF
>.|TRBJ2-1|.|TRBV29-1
TGCAGCGTTGAAGGGCTGTCGTCCTACAATGAGCAGTTCTTC
CSVEGLSSYNEQFF
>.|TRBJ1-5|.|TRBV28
TGTGCCAGCAGACGTGGGGGTGCAGGGGAGGGCAATCAGCCCCAGCATTTT
CASRRGGAGEGNQPQHF
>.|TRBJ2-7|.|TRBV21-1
TGTGCCAGCAGCAAATCGGGGCCCGGGGGCGAGCAGTACTTC
CASSKSGPGGEQYF
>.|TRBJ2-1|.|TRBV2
TGTGCCAGCAGATACAGCAATGAGCAGTTCTTC
CASRYSNEQFF
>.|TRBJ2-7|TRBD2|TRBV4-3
TGCGCCAGCAGCTCCCGGACTAGCGGCTACGAGCAGTACTTC
CASSSRTSGYEQYF
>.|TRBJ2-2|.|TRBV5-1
TGCGCCAGCAGCTTGGAACGGGGTTTGAACACCGGGGAGCTGTTTTTT
CASSLERGLNTGELFF
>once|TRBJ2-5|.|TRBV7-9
TGTGCCAGCAGCCAGGGCCCCTGGCCCCAGTACTTC
CASSQGPWPQYF
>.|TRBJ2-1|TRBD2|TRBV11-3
TGTGCCAGCAGCTTAGATGGGGATAGCGGGACTCGCCAGTTCTTC
CASSLDGDSGTRQFF
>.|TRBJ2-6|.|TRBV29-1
TGCAGCGTTGTAGGTGGGGCCAACGTCCTGACTTTC
CSVVGGANVLTF